This T cell receptor beta chain was obtained from a study of identical twins. General observations from the study: Cross-sectional statistics underpinned the conclusions; the same donors were not followed.

CDR1 is MGHDK, CDR2 SYGVNS, per germline. The CDR3 is 17 residues long. The germline V and J ends were trimmed by 4 bases and 7 bases, with 22 bases remaining between them. Unique molecular identifiers were present on cDNA, and template switching added a universal primer site. TCRdb redid the calling of the 5' RACE reads with MiXCR, one entry per CDR3 protein. Among 200,000 to 250,000 distinct CDR3 sequences listed, roughly an eighth were seen once. This clonotype appeared a few times. The antigen remains unidentified. These data were likewise used in another study, on yellow fever vaccine responses in identical twins.

V is TRBV25-1 and J is TRBJ2-2, with D tentatively TRBD1 (5 bases). The clonotype was recovered from a woman aged 18-29 years in good health. Sequenced sample: memory (CD45RO+) T cells sorted from blood. CDR3 region: CASSGQGQGYYLGELFF. For the CDR3, the DNA is TGTGCCAGCAGTGGCCAAGGGCAGGGTTATTATCTCGGGGAGCTGTTTTTT. Full variable domain (remainder filled in from reference TRBV25-1 and TRBJ2-2): EADIYQTPRYLVIGTGKKITLECSQTMGHDKMYWYQQDPGMELHLIHYSYGVNSTEKGDLSSESTVSRIRTEHFPLTLESARPSHTSQYLCASSGQGQGYYLGELFFGEGSRLTVL.